This T cell receptor beta chain stems from a study of shared clonotypes between healthy human individuals. The CDR3 sequence is 11 residues long. In germline, CDR1 is DFQATT, CDR2 SNEGSKA (reference sequence). V was cut by 3 bases and J by 5 bases, with 5 bases left in between. Sequencing was performed with immunoSEQ multiplex PCR; in TCRdb, only in-frame clones are kept and a portion is missing. Of some 580,000 clones in the sample, 95% to 98% were seen once. Naivety among CD8 cells was defined by CD45RO negativity and positive CCR7 selection, thereby excluding terminally differentiated effector memory CD45RA+ cells.

Sequenced input: naive CD8+ T cells sorted from blood. This TCR was recovered from a man aged 25-40 years in good health. The chain combines TRBV20-1 with TRBJ2-1; D unresolved. In nucleotides, the CDR3 is TGCAGTGCTAGTCCCGACAATGAGCAGTTCTTC. Translation: CSASPDNEQFF.